This T cell receptor beta chain was identified during a study of shared clonotypes between healthy human individuals. General study points: Researchers found naive subsets generally carried larger estimated richness than memory subsets. With several donors compared, approximately 5% of naive CD4 clonotypes were shared.

The data were produced by immunoSEQ multiplex PCR, yet TCRdb's version contains in-frame clones alone and is incomplete. The repertoire holds about 2.5 million clones, with under 95% as singletons. This CDR3 has 15 amino acids. The J segment lost 6 bases and the V segment lost 6 bases, leaving 10 bases of the junction unmatched. Germline CDR1 and CDR2: LNHDA and SQIVND (reference sequence). This clone was observed once. Its matching antigen is unknown. The TCR originated in a man between 18 and 29 years old in good health. Some clones in this sample may be carry-over from other donors' samples. The chain has TRBV19 and TRBJ1-5; 8 bases fit TRBD1. The sequencing input was naive CD4+ T cells from PBMCs. The subset is: CD45RA+ positively selected. As DNA, the CDR3 is TGTGCCAGTAGCCTAGCAGGGGGCGCGACTCAGCCCCAGCATTTT. This translates into CASSLAGGATQPQHF.